These 26 T cell receptor beta chains share one sample of origin, sequenced in a study of PD-1 blockade in classical Hodgkin lymphoma. Every single patient, without exception, relapsed after autologous stem cell transplantation, and brentuximab vedotin exposure varied. Sequencing used immunoSEQ multiplex PCR; TCRdb keeps in-frame clones, though not all of them. The sample lists about 26,000 clones; roughly four fifths were seen once. The specimen was peripheral blood mononuclear cells (PBMCs), collected before the second cycle of nivolumab. Every receptor here comes from a human donor with classical Hodgkin lymphoma.

V and J are TRBV6-8 and TRBJ2-7; D gene unclear. Per the germline V gene, CDR1 is MNHGY and CDR2 is SAAAGT. Trimming took off 1 base at V and 5 bases at J, with 6 bases between the two ends. The CDR3 spans 12 residues. Here the CDR3 DNA reads TGTGCCAGCAGTTACTTAGTCGACGAGCAGTACTTC. It is translated as CASSYLVDEQYF.

The V gene is TRBV19, the J gene TRBJ1-5; TRBD1 is a possible D gene (6 bases). This CDR3 spans 16 amino acids. V lost 5 bases and J 2 bases, leaving 16 bases between the germline ends. Germline CDR1 LNHDA, CDR2 SQIVND (reference sequence). The CDR3 bases are TGTGCCAGTAGTCCCTCCAGGGGAGACGGCAATCAGCCCCAGCATTTT. Translation gives CASSPSRGDGNQPQHF.

This clone has just a few counts. The chain is built from TRBV6-5 and TRBJ2-3, with 7 bases matching TRBD1. Germline trimming cut 4 bases from V and 3 bases from J; bases unmatched to any gene: 7. Germline CDR1 and CDR2: MNHEY and SVGAGI. This CDR3 contains 15 residues. The CDR3 nucleotides are TGTGCCAGCAGTTCTTATTCGGACAGGACAGATACGCAGTATTTT. Amino acids: CASSSYSDRTDTQYF.

This clone was detected only a few times. The genes are TRBV2 and TRBJ2-5, with D maybe TRBD1 (5 bases). V gave up 6 bases and J gave up 4 bases, with 9 bases separating them. This CDR3 comprises 12 residues. Germline V gene lookup returns CDR1 SNHLY and CDR2 FYNNEI. This chain's CDR3 is CASRFDRETQYF. CDR3 coding DNA: TGTGCCAGCAGATTCGACAGAGAGACCCAGTACTTC.

This clone showed up just a few times. The rearrangement uses TRBV30 and TRBJ1-2, with D unclear. The germline V and J ends were trimmed by 2 bases and 11 bases, with 9 bases remaining between them. Per the germline V gene, CDR1 is GTSNPN and CDR2 is SVGIG (reference sequence). The CDR3 is 10 amino acids. The CDR3 sequence is CAWSRLRYTF. CDR3 bases: TGTGCCTGGAGTCGTCTCCGGTACACCTTC.

This sequence joins TRBV15 and TRBJ2-7; D is undetermined. The CDR3 runs to 13 residues. The germline V gene encodes CDR1 LNHNV and CDR2 YYDKDF (reference sequence). Trimming shortened V by 0 bases and J by 7 bases, and 10 bases separated the two germline ends. CDR3 DNA sequence: TGTGCCACCAGCAGAGAGAACCGAGGAGAGCAGTACTTC. Protein sequence: CATSRENRGEQYF. Full variable domain (outside the CDR3, taken from reference TRBV15 and TRBJ2-7): DAMVIQNPRYQVTQFGKPVTLSCSQTLNHNVMYWYQQKSSQAPKLLFHYYDKDFNNEADTPDNFQSRRPNTSFCFLDIRSPGLGDTAMYLCATSRENRGEQYFGPGTRLTVT.

This clone was detected only a few times. The rearrangement joins TRBV23-1 to TRBJ1-2; D uncertain. TRBV23-1 is noted as an ORF with a role that remains uncertain. CDR3 length equals 17 residues. V was shortened by 0 bases and J by 5 bases, with 19 bases between the two germline ends. The CDR3 here is CASSQSGGLGVDYGYTF. The CDR3 DNA reads TGCGCCAGCAGTCAATCGGGAGGGCTTGGAGTGGATTATGGCTACACCTTC.

The V and J genes are TRBV9 and TRBJ2-2, with 7 bases fitting TRBD2. Germline-derived CDR1 and CDR2 are SGDLS and YYNGEE. J was trimmed by 7 bases and V by 2 bases; bases with no gene match: 8. The CDR3 is 15 amino acids. CDR3 coding DNA: TGTGCCAGCAGCGTGGGACTACCTGGGGGCGGGGAGCTGTTTTTT. Translating gives CASSVGLPGGGELFF.

The V call is TRBV2, the J call TRBJ2-3, with TRBD1 matching 8 bases. The CDR3 consists of 13 residues. In germline, CDR1 is SNHLY, CDR2 FYNNEI. Trimming removed 10 bases from V and 3 bases from J; junction bases left unmatched: 6. This chain's CDR3 is CATRGPPTDTQYF. CDR3 coding DNA: TGTGCCACCAGGGGGCCCCCGACAGATACGCAGTATTTT.

The chain couples TRBV29-1 to TRBJ1-5; tentative D call: TRBD1 (6 bases). Germline V gives CDR1 SQVTM, CDR2 ANQGSEA. The CDR3 has 15 amino acids. Trimming removed 1 base at V and 2 bases at J, with 12 bases between. The CDR3 reads CSVEVTGTGNQPQHF. CDR3 sequence (DNA): TGCAGCGTTGAAGTCACAGGGACGGGCAATCAGCCCCAGCATTTT.

The chain uses TRBV7-2 and TRBJ1-2; the D is unclear. Deletions cut 1 base from V and 3 bases from J, with 12 bases between. The CDR3 runs 15 residues. Germline loops: CDR1 SGHTA, CDR2 FQGNSA. CDR3 DNA: TGTGCCAGCAGCTTAGACCCTCATGTAGACTATGGCTACACCTTC. This gives the protein CASSLDPHVDYGYTF. Based on the CDR3 plus reference TRBV7-2 and TRBJ1-2, the full variable domain is GAGVSQSPSNKVTEKGKDVELRCDPISGHTALYWYRQSLGQGLEFLIYFQGNSAPDKSGLPSDRFSAERTGGSVSTLTIQRTQQEDSAVYLCASSLDPHVDYGYTFGSGTRLTVV.

The chain joins TRBV4-3 to TRBJ2-6, with 13 positions matching TRBD2. CDR3 length equals 19 residues. CDR1 and CDR2 (germline): LGHNA, YSLEER. The ends lost 0 bases at V and 2 bases at J; junction bases unmatched: 4. The CDR3 coding sequence is TGCGCCAGCAGCCAAGAACTAGCGGGGGGGTCGGCTGGGGCCAACGTCCTGACTTTC. This translates into CASSQELAGGSAGANVLTF.

The rearrangement links TRBV4-3 to TRBJ2-3; 7 bases line up with TRBD2. Germline CDR1 reads LGHNA; CDR2 reads YSLEER. The CDR3 covers 14 residues. The V gene end was trimmed by 2 bases and the J gene end by 3 bases; junction bases not matched to a gene: 2. The CDR3: CASSQPGGTDTQYF. CDR3 in DNA: TGCGCCAGCAGCCAACCCGGGGGGACAGATACGCAGTATTTT.

The chain is built from TRBV7-9 and TRBJ2-7, with a tentative D call TRBD1 (8 bases). The CDR3 loop spans 13 amino acids. V was trimmed by 8 bases and J by 3 bases, leaving 14 bases between them. Germline CDR1 is SEHNR and CDR2 is FQNEAQ (reference sequence). The CDR3 protein is CASGTGGGYEQYF. The CDR3 coding sequence is TGTGCCAGCGGCACAGGGGGGGGCTACGAGCAGTACTTC.

The CDR3 DNA reads as TGCGCCAGCAGCCAAGAATTCGGGACAGGGTTTGGCTACACCTTC. Translated, it gives CASSQEFGTGFGYTF. The chain uses TRBV4-3 and TRBJ1-2; TRBD1 matches 9 bases. The CDR3 has 15 residues. Germline-derived CDR1 and CDR2 are LGHNA and YSLEER. The V and J ends lost 0 bases and 7 bases, in that order; junction bases with no gene match: 6.

The rearrangement links TRBV4-3 to TRBJ2-2, with D perhaps TRBD1 (5 bases). The CDR3 is 16 residues long. Trimming left V 0 bases short and J 5 bases short, with 13 bases between. Germline lookup yields CDR1 LGHNA and CDR2 YSLEER. CDR3 amino acids: CASSQDGALGTGELFF. The CDR3 bases are TGCGCCAGCAGCCAAGATGGGGCATTGGGAACCGGGGAGCTGTTTTTT.

This rearrangement joins TRBV7-9 to TRBJ1-5; 11 bases fit TRBD1. Germline V gives CDR1 SEHNR, CDR2 FQNEAQ (reference sequence). The CDR3 length is 18 residues. The junction had 11 bases not matched to a gene; V was cut back by 5 bases and J by 2 bases. The CDR3 coding sequence is TGTGCCAGCAGCCCCGGGGGGACAGGGGGTATGGGCAATCAGCCCCAGCATTTT. Protein: CASSPGGTGGMGNQPQHF.

The count of this clone is one. The rearrangement links TRBV9 to TRBJ1-1; D is unclear. In germline, CDR1 is SGDLS, CDR2 YYNGEE. Trimming left V 4 bases short and J 1 base short, with 5 bases between. This CDR3 comprises 12 residues. CDR3 sequence reads: CASSRTNTEAFF. CDR3 in DNA: TGTGCCAGCAGCAGGACGAACACTGAAGCTTTCTTT.

This chain uses TRBV6-5 with TRBJ2-7, with a tentative D call TRBD2 (5 bases). CDR1 MNHEY and CDR2 SVGAGI come from the germline V gene. The ends were cut back, 7 bases at V and 4 bases at J, with 17 bases in the middle. This CDR3 is built from 14 residues. The DNA for the CDR3 is TGTGCCAGCACCCTAAAAAGAGGGCTGTACGAGCAGTACTTC. Translating gives CASTLKRGLYEQYF.

V usage is TRBV4-3 and J usage is TRBJ1-6; TRBD1 agrees at 7 bases. This CDR3 is built from 15 residues. Germline V gives CDR1 LGHNA, CDR2 YSLEER. V dropped 1 base and J dropped 7; count of bases not matched to a gene: 4. The CDR3 sequence is CASSQGWGQNSPLHF. CDR3 DNA: TGCGCCAGCAGCCAAGGTTGGGGACAGAATTCACCCCTCCACTTT.

The chain carries TRBV7-9 and TRBJ1-6, with D unclear. The CDR3 loop spans 16 amino acids. The V end was cut by 4 bases, the J end by 7 bases, with 17 bases between. Germline V lookup: CDR1 SEHNR, CDR2 FQNEAQ (reference sequence). The CDR3 coding sequence is TGTGCCAGCAGCTCATACCCAGACCTGGGCAATTCACCCCTCCACTTT. Its protein product is CASSSYPDLGNSPLHF.

This clone has just one count. The chain recombines TRBV7-9 with TRBJ2-7, with D possibly TRBD1 on 6 matching bases. Trimming removed 4 bases from V and 1 base from J, with 17 bases in between. The CDR3 spans 16 residues. The germline gives CDR1 SEHNR, CDR2 FQNEAQ (reference sequence). CDR3 sequence reads: CASSSSGQRRSYEQYF. CDR3 sequence (DNA): TGTGCCAGCAGCTCGAGCGGACAGCGGCGGTCCTACGAGCAGTACTTC. Supplemented by reference TRBV7-9 and TRBJ2-7, the full variable domain reads DTGVSQNPRHKITKRGQNVTFRCDPISEHNRLYWYRQTLGQGPEFLTYFQNEAQLEKSRLLSDRFSAERPKGSFSTLEIQRTEQGDSAMYLCASSSSGQRRSYEQYFGPGTRLTVT.

This chain connects TRBV19 to TRBJ2-1; no clear D. CDR1 and CDR2 (germline): LNHDA, SQIVND (reference sequence). The CDR3 has 13 amino acids. Trimming removed 3 bases from V and 5 bases from J, with 8 bases in between. The CDR3 DNA is TGTGCCAGTAGTATTGGAGTAAACAATGAGCAGTTCTTC. Translated: CASSIGVNNEQFF.

This chain joins TRBV12-5 and TRBJ2-2, with a possible D match to TRBD2 (5 bases). Trimming left V 2 bases short and J 1 base short, with 14 bases between. The length of the CDR3 is 17 residues. The germline V gene has CDR1 LGHNT and CDR2 FRNRAP. This CDR3 reads CASGLLTDGVNTGELFF. The CDR3 nucleotides are TGTGCTAGTGGTTTGCTCACCGACGGGGTGAACACCGGGGAGCTGTTTTTT. Using reference TRBV12-5 and TRBJ2-2 for the parts outside the CDR3, the full variable domain is DARVTQTPRHKVTEMGQEVTMRCQPILGHNTVFWYRQTMMQGLELLAYFRNRAPLDDSGMPKDRFSAEMPDATLATLKIQPSEPRDSAVYFCASGLLTDGVNTGELFFGEGSRLTVL.

Here the CDR3 reads CASSAEYIQYF. The CDR3 DNA reads as TGTGCCAGCAGTGCCGAATACATTCAGTACTTC. This chain connects TRBV6-1 to TRBJ2-4; unclear D gene. This CDR3 is built from 11 residues. Germline loops: CDR1 MNHNS, CDR2 SASEGT. Between the trimmed V and J ends, which lost 4 bases and 8 bases, there was a span of 6 bases.

The chain employs TRBV4-1 and TRBJ1-5; a weak D match, TRBD1 (6 bases). The CDR3 sequence is 16 residues long. Per the germline V gene, CDR1 is MGHRA and CDR2 is YSYEKL. V gave up 0 bases and J gave up 1 base, with 10 bases separating them. The CDR3 sequence is CASSQDRGRSNQPQHF. The CDR3 nucleotides are TGCGCCAGCAGCCAAGACAGGGGAAGGAGCAATCAGCCCCAGCATTTT.